Below, one TCR beta chain is given with its context. This table comes from immunoSEQ multiplex PCR, and its TCRdb copy is limited to in-frame clones, with some not included. This sample has about 59,000 clones, with around four fifths found just once. V dropped 7 bases and J dropped 5 bases, with 14 bases sitting between them. CDR1 is LNHDA and CDR2 is SQIVND in the germline V gene (reference sequence). CDR3 length equals 14 residues. The data derive from a study of blood T cell repertoires in COVID-19. Turning to the study itself: The United States, Italy and Spain were the sources of the acute and convalescent COVID-19 samples. From T cells, B-cell-depleted T cells, or PBMCs came the material, which was cDNA or gDNA.

This receptor was identified in a woman in her 70s with acute or convalescent COVID-19. The chain joins TRBV19 to TRBJ2-2; D may be TRBD2 (5 bases). The specimen was peripheral blood. The CDR3 spells CASILTRDTGELFF. CDR3 DNA sequence: TGTGCCAGTATCCTAACCCGGGATACCGGGGAGCTGTTTTTT. Looking up the rest from reference TRBV19 and TRBJ2-2 gives the full variable domain: DGGITQSPKYLFRKEGQNVTLSCEQNLNHDAMYWYRQDPGQGLRLIYYSQIVNDFQKGDIAEGYSVSREKKESFPLTVTSAQKNPTAFYLCASILTRDTGELFFGEGSRLTVL.